This T cell receptor beta chain comes out of a study of T cells in Graves' hyperthyroidism and ophthalmopathy (dated by TCRdb to the late 2010s). With respect to the entire study: Peripheral blood samples were taken at initial diagnosis, before any treatment was given. Once sampling was done, hyperthyroidism patients were given methimazole at a starting dose of 30 mg daily, whereas ophthalmopathy patients were given high-dose intravenous methylprednisolone. According to the paper, TCR Vbeta CDR3 sequencing was carried out on 135 peripheral blood samples, which came from 40 to 45 ophthalmopathy, roughly 75 hyperthyroidism and roughly 17 progressor patients. An independent validation cohort of 18 to 20 hyperthyroidism patients and about 15 patients who later progressed to ophthalmopathy tested prospective prediction of ophthalmopathy. To identify TCR V-J signatures that set the groups apart, the researchers used a discovery cohort of 100 patients, made up of 40 to 45 with Graves' ophthalmopathy and some 58 with stable Graves' hyperthyroidism. The roughly 90 discovery patients were divided at random into training and test sets in a 7:3 ratio. In addition, the study compared T-cell repertoires in thyroid tissue and in blood from over 5 Graves' hyperthyroidism patients. Paper-wide results and their limitations: In validation, progression to ophthalmopathy was predicted by the model with approximately 67% sensitivity and 72.22% specificity, a median of about 6.4 months before onset. Blood samples also contained most of the expanded thyroid clonotypes (frequency above 0.001), which suggests that blood repertoires may reflect thyroid immune responses. No statistical method was used to set the sample size in advance, and investigators knew the group allocation. A model built on a 13 V-J signature distinguished ophthalmopathy from stable hyperthyroidism, reaching 87.88% sensitivity and around 81% specificity in cross-validation and 80%/75% in testing.

This clonotype showed up many times. Its specific antigen is unknown. No per-base quality is available; no much larger clone lies one base away. The TCR beta CDR3 regions were amplified from the RNA transcripts. A first-round RT-PCR of the TCR CDR3 used the HTBI primer set with the Qiagen OneStep RT-PCR kit. Libraries were constructed in a second round of multiplex PCR, after which size selection and purification were carried out. The libraries were sequenced on an Illumina HiSeq2000 using paired-end 100 bp reads. As for how the authors treated the data: SOAPnuke was used to process the raw data, removing reads that contained adapters or uncalled bases, had a mean Phred below 15, or lacked an exact match to the constant primer or identifier. High-quality paired reads were merged using COPE v1.2.5, and each unique nucleotide sequence was defined as a clonotype. Clonotypes were aligned to IMGT TRBV, TRBD and TRBJ reference segments using MiTCR v1.1. The analysis included only V-J combinations with a frequency above 0.0001, which together covered approximately 99% of the repertoires. The TCS score was defined as F50 (clonal expansion) divided by E x V (chaos), with BLOSUM62-based TCRdist calculated between CDR3 peptides within each V-J. Welch's t-statistics and random forest reduced 500 to 650 V-J features to 10 to 15, which were used in a naive Bayes classifier (R e1071). TCRdb cleaned the public reads at Q25 with fastp, built clones with MiXCR and kept in-frame beta chains. Each record represents a unique CDR3 protein, reported with the most common genes and DNA among its rows. For this entry, the V and J calls and clone size follow TCRdb and not the study's own pipeline. For this sample there are under 250,000 distinct CDR3 sequences; roughly a quarter appear just once. The top ten constitute around 32% of the sample.

Ophthalmopathy patients had moderately to severely active disease, Clinical Activity Score of at least 3, NOSPECS grade of at least 4, and duration under 3 months. Any patient with an uncontrolled infection, another autoimmune disease, pregnancy or lactation was excluded. Diagnoses were based on clinical symptoms, serum thyroxine and TRAb, thyroid ultrasound and orbital computed tomography. Ficoll-Paque density gradient centrifugation was used to isolate PBMCs from 8 to 10 ml of fresh peripheral blood. Total RNA was extracted with Trizol reagent, and quality was checked on an Agilent 2100 Bioanalyzer. The CDR3 runs 13 residues from the cysteine to the phenylalanine. This entry keeps only the CDR3 DNA: 39 bases, framed from base 1. CDR1 and CDR2, looked up from the germline V gene, are MGHRA and YSYEKL. V is cut by 1 base and J by 3 bases, and the space between the germline ends is 6 bases.

Here the chain combines TRBV4-1 and TRBJ2-5; the D gene assignment is ambiguous. This receptor was identified in a woman aged 40 to 50 with Graves' ophthalmopathy. The specimen sequenced was blood. The nucleotide sequence reads TGCGCCAGCAGCCAAGTTGTCGAAGAGACCCAGTACTTC. The encoded protein is CASSQVVEETQYF.